A single sample is the source of the 6 T cell receptor beta chains below, sequenced in a study of blood T cell repertoires in COVID-19. Here immunoSEQ multiplex PCR was the method, and the copy in TCRdb shows in-frame clones only, minus some. Seen here are some 490,000 clones, less than 90% observed once, and the top ten hold 8.3%. Sequencing was performed on PBMCs or T cells enriched from blood (not recorded which). These receptors were collected from an older woman who had recovered from COVID-19.

In its sample, this clone was seen a few times. The chain uses TRBV20-1 and TRBJ2-3, with D possibly being TRBD2 (6 bases). V dropped 3 bases and J dropped 5 bases, with 21 bases sitting between them. This CDR3 has 16 residues. Looked up from germline, CDR1 is DFQATT and CDR2 is SNEGSKA (reference sequence). This CDR3 reads CSASVDYKVIGDTQYF. CDR3 coding DNA: TGCAGTGCTAGTGTGGACTATAAGGTGATTGGAGATACGCAGTATTTT.

V is TRBV24-1 and J is TRBJ2-1, with TRBD2 matching over 8 bases. With 9 bases clipped from V and 4 bases from J, the junction kept 10 bases outside the gene matches. Germline V gene lookup returns CDR1 KGHDR and CDR2 SFDVKD. There are 15 residues in the CDR3. CDR3 residues: CATASGLGIYNEQFF. The CDR3 coding sequence is TGTGCCACCGCCTCGGGACTAGGAATTTACAATGAGCAGTTCTTC.

A single count supports this clone. The J gene is TRBJ2-3, the V gene TRBV9, with a possible D match to TRBD2 (5 bases). V was trimmed by 0 bases and J by 2 bases, leaving 10 bases between them. Germline V CDR1 and CDR2: SGDLS, YYNGEE. This CDR3 has 15 residues. Written as DNA, the CDR3 is TGTGCCAGCAGCGTAGGAGGGCCCGCCACAGATACGCAGTATTTT. It yields the protein CASSVGGPATDTQYF.

This rearrangement joins TRBV13 to TRBJ1-2; 10 nucleotides match TRBD1. The CDR3 is 16 residues long. V lost 4 bases and J lost 4; bases outside the gene matches: 9. Germline CDR1 reads PRHDT; CDR2 reads FYEKMQ (reference sequence). As DNA, the CDR3 is TGTGCCAGCAGCTGGCGGACAGGGGGTCTGCCCTATGGCTACACCTTC. Encoded protein: CASSWRTGGLPYGYTF.

Written as DNA, the CDR3 is TGTGCCACCAGTGATGGGGGAGGACAGGGGTTAGGTGAGCAGTTCTTC. This sequence encodes CATSDGGGQGLGEQFF. The chain carries TRBV24-1 and TRBJ2-1; 9 positions match TRBD1. J gave up 9 bases and V 3 bases, and 11 bases lay outside the gene matches. The CDR3 runs to 16 residues. Germline V gene sequence: CDR1 KGHDR, CDR2 SFDVKD.

This chain connects TRBV2 to TRBJ1-5; D possibly corresponds to TRBD1 (5 bases). This CDR3 is built from 14 residues. Per germline, CDR1 SNHLY and CDR2 FYNNEI. Trimming cost V 6 bases and J 4 bases, with 13 bases left between them. The CDR3 is CASRLRVGNQPQHF. CDR3 in DNA: TGTGCCAGCAGACTCAGGGTAGGGAATCAGCCCCAGCATTTT.